Included here is one T cell receptor (beta chain) sequence, with context. Its specificity is not known. These data originate in a study of CXCR3-negative and CXCR3-positive naive CD8 T cells. Overall study findings and caveats: Naive cells with CXCR3 showed TRB CDR3s that were more hydrophobic than those in CXCR3-negative naive cells.

Sorting was done in triplicate for each CD8+ T cell subset (300,000 cells each). TRB cDNA libraries were made by UMI-labeled 5' RACE. Each CDR3 protein gets one entry in TCRdb, which reprocessed the 5' RACE reads and gives no DNA. The sample totals under 75,000 distinct CDR3 sequences. Germline values: CDR1 MNHEY, CDR2 SMNVEV (reference sequence). This CDR3 has 15 residues. The chain couples TRBV27 to TRBJ2-1. Specimen: naive CXCR3+ CD8+ T cells from blood. As for subset: CD45RO-CCR7+CD27+CD95- naive CD8+ T cells expressing CXCR3 (TNR3+). The sequence came from a human donor in good health. Some clones in this sample may be carry-over from other donors' samples. This chain's CDR3 is CASSLLGRSYNEQFF.